This is a list of T cell receptor beta chains from one sample in a study of T-cell reconstitution after alpha-beta-depleted transplantation in children. TCRdb reprocessed the PCR reads with MiXCR, giving one entry per CDR3 protein. Of hundreds of thousands of distinct CDR3 sequences in the sample, approximately 16% were seen once. Here the sequenced sample was PBMCs from the stem cell graft donor, taken from the stem cell graft. These receptors all come from a human donor who donated a stem cell graft to a child with acute myeloid leukemia. Each CDR3 is given with its conserved first and last residue. The order of the fields is J gene, V gene, D gene, clone size, CDR3 DNA, CDR3 protein. A D gene is named only where the DNA matches it firmly. Not every row has a clone size; where given, it reads once, few, many or a size class.

TRBJ2-3,TRBV7-2,NA,few,TGTGCCAGCAGCTTAGGAGGAAACGGGGGTGCAACAGATACGCAGTATTTT,CASSLGGNGGATDTQYF
TRBJ1-2,TRBV12-3/TRBV12-4,NA,NA,TGTGCCAGCAGTTTATTGGTTGTTGGCTACACCTTC,CASSLLVVGYTF
TRBJ1-2,TRBV5-1,NA,NA,TGCGCCAGCAGGACGACAGCCCTAGCTAACTATGGCTACACCTTC,CASRTTALANYGYTF
TRBJ2-7,TRBV9,NA,few,TGTGCCAGCAGCGCGGCCACAGCCTACGAGCAGTACTTC,CASSAATAYEQYF
TRBJ1-2,TRBV25-1,NA,NA,TGTGCCAGCAGTGGCGAGAGTGTCGGTGCTAACTATGGCTACACCTTC,CASSGESVGANYGYTF
TRBJ1-2,TRBV29-1,TRBD1,many,TGCAGCGGCCTGGACAGGGAGGACGTCTATGGCTACACCTTC,CSGLDREDVYGYTF
TRBJ1-3,TRBV7-2,NA,NA,TGTGCCAGCAGCTTATCAACCCCGCCAGCATCTGGAAACACCATATATTTT,CASSLSTPPASGNTIYF
TRBJ2-7,TRBV20-1,NA,many,TGCAGTGCTGCTAAACGACGGTTAACCTCTTACGAGCAGTACTTC,CSAAKRRLTSYEQYF
TRBJ1-2,TRBV5-6,NA,many,TGTGCCAGCAGTGGACCCAGGGCTATGGGCTACACCTTC,CASSGPRAMGYTF
TRBJ2-3,TRBV20-1,TRBD1,NA,TGCAGTGCTACAGGACAGGGCTCGATGAGCACAGATACGCAGTATTTT,CSATGQGSMSTDTQYF
TRBJ1-2,TRBV20-1,NA,few,TGCAGTGCCAGCGCCGAACTCCGGGACATCTCCGGCTACACCTTC,CSASAELRDISGYTF
TRBJ2-7,TRBV20-1,TRBD2,many,TGCAGTGCGAACCCCCTAGCGGTAAGCTCCTACGAGCAGTACTTC,CSANPLAVSSYEQYF
TRBJ2-7,TRBV29-1,TRBD2,many,TGCAGCGTTGAGGTAGGCGGGGGGGCCTACGAGCAGTACTTC,CSVEVGGGAYEQYF
TRBJ2-7,TRBV10-3,NA,few,TGTGCCATCAGTGCCCCTACGTCGCGGATTTCCGAGCAGTACTTC,CAISAPTSRISEQYF
TRBJ2-3,TRBV6-2/TRBV6-3,NA,few,TGTGCCAGCAGTTACTCGAGCAAAGAGGCCACAGATACGCAGTATTTT,CASSYSSKEATDTQYF
TRBJ2-5,TRBV5-6,TRBD2,NA,TGTGCCAGCAGCTTGAAGCCTGCGGGGGGGCCGAAGACCCAGTACTTC,CASSLKPAGGPKTQYF
TRBJ1-6,TRBV20-1,NA,many,TGCAGTGCTAGAGGCCAGAATAATTCACCCCTCCACTTT,CSARGQNNSPLHF
TRBJ2-3,TRBV12-5,TRBD2,NA,TGTGCTAGTGGCCCTGGTACCGACAGCGGGGCGCAGTATTTT,CASGPGTDSGAQYF
TRBJ2-1,TRBV20-1,NA,medium-sized,TGCAGTGCACCGGGCCTGGCCTACAATGAGCAGTTCTTC,CSAPGLAYNEQFF
TRBJ1-2,TRBV11-2,TRBD1,NA,TGTGCCAGCAGCCCAGGACAGGGGGCATTTGTCTATGGCTACACCTTC,CASSPGQGAFVYGYTF
TRBJ2-3,TRBV7-9,TRBD2,many,TGTGCCAGCATCCTAGCGGCCACAGATACGCAGTATTTT,CASILAATDTQYF
TRBJ2-2,TRBV20-1,TRBD2,few,TGCTGTGCTGGGGCTCTAGCGGGGGTGGTTAACACCGGGGAGCTGTTTTTT,CCAGALAGVVNTGELFF
TRBJ2-4,TRBV2,TRBD1,NA,TGTGCCTGCTGCCACGGGACAGGGGGGATCTTAGCCAAAAACATTCAGTACTTC,CACCHGTGGILAKNIQYF
TRBJ1-2,TRBV28,NA,few,TGTGCCAGTAGGAAGGGGGGAGGGGTGTTCAACTATGGCTACACCTTC,CASRKGGGVFNYGYTF
TRBJ2-7,TRBV12-3/TRBV12-4,TRBD1,NA,TGTGCCAGCAGCCCCGGGGACAGGGGGCACGAGCAGTACTTC,CASSPGDRGHEQYF
TRBJ1-4,TRBV30,NA,NA,TGTGCCTGGAGTGTCGGACTGTCCCAGGTGGAAAAACTGTTTTTT,CAWSVGLSQVEKLFF
TRBJ2-5,TRBV20-1,NA,many,TGCAGTGCTGCTGGGACCCAAGAGACCCAGTACTTC,CSAAGTQETQYF
TRBJ2-1,TRBV4-3,TRBD2,NA,TGCGCCAGCAGCCAAGATGGGGGGGTTAATGAGCAGTTCTTC,CASSQDGGVNEQFF
TRBJ2-5,TRBV4-2,TRBD2,few,TGTGCCAGCAGCCAACGGACAAGCGGGGCACGGGAGACCCAGTACTTC,CASSQRTSGARETQYF
TRBJ2-5,TRBV18,NA,NA,TGTGCCAGCTCACGGGTTAGCCAAGAGACCCAGTACTTC,CASSRVSQETQYF
TRBJ2-5,TRBV29-1,TRBD2,many,TGCAGCGTCCGACTAGCGGGGGGGGAGACCCAGTACTTC,CSVRLAGGETQYF
TRBJ2-1,TRBV25-1,NA,NA,TGTGCCAGCAGTGAATATTTTGGCGGGACCCTACCTGAGCAGTTCTTC,CASSEYFGGTLPEQFF
TRBJ2-7,TRBV5-1,TRBD1,many,TGCGCCAGCAGCTTCGGGGGACAGGGTTACGAGCAGTACTTC,CASSFGGQGYEQYF
TRBJ1-2,TRBV12-3/TRBV12-4,NA,few,TGTGCCAGCAGCGATCTAAATTGGGGGGGCTCTGGCTACACCTTC,CASSDLNWGGSGYTF
TRBJ2-5,TRBV12-3/TRBV12-4,TRBD1,few,TGTGCCAGCAGTTCCGGACAGGCAGGGCAAGAGACCCAGTACTTC,CASSSGQAGQETQYF
TRBJ1-2,TRBV12-3/TRBV12-4,NA,NA,TGTGCCAGCAGTTTATACAGGGCGGAGGCGGGTGGCTACACCTTC,CASSLYRAEAGGYTF
TRBJ1-2,TRBV24-1,TRBD1,few,TGTGCCACCGGGACAGGGGAATTTGGCTACACCTTC,CATGTGEFGYTF
TRBJ2-7,TRBV4-3,TRBD2,few,TGCGCCAGCAGCCAAGAGGATCGGCGGGGGGACGAGCAGTACTTC,CASSQEDRRGDEQYF
TRBJ1-2,TRBV5-5,NA,NA,TGTGCCAGCAGCCCCGCGGTCCTCGGCTATGGCTACACCTTC,CASSPAVLGYGYTF
TRBJ1-1,TRBV4-2,TRBD1,NA,TGTGCCAGCAGCCAGCATACAGGGGGCTCCTCAATAGAGACTGAAGCTTTCTTT,CASSQHTGGSSIETEAFF
TRBJ2-2,TRBV7-2,TRBD1,NA,TGTGCCAGCAGCCCCGAGCAGACCAGGGGGGGGGAGCTGTTTTTT,CASSPEQTRGGELFF
TRBJ2-2,TRBV29-1,NA,few,TGCAGCGTTAGGGGCGGGTCGAACACCGGGGAGCTGTTTTTT,CSVRGGSNTGELFF
TRBJ2-1,TRBV7-3,NA,NA,TGTGCCAGCAGCTCCGATGGGGGACTGGGTGAGCAGTTCTTC,CASSSDGGLGEQFF
TRBJ2-5,TRBV4-3,NA,NA,TGCGCCAGCAGCCAGCGTTGGGGGGAGACCCAGTACTTC,CASSQRWGETQYF
TRBJ2-3,TRBV7-9,NA,NA,TGTGCCAGCAGCAAGACTAGTCGCGTGACAGATACGCAGTATTTT,CASSKTSRVTDTQYF
TRBJ1-1,TRBV6-1,NA,few,TGTGCCAGCAGTGAATCGGGGGCCCGTGAAGCTTTCTTT,CASSESGAREAFF
TRBJ2-5,TRBV5-1,TRBD1,NA,TGCGCCAGCAGCTCGGGTGGACAGGGACAAGAGACCCAGTACTTC,CASSSGGQGQETQYF
TRBJ1-4,TRBV12-3/TRBV12-4,TRBD1,few,TGTGCCAGCAGTTTGGGCTTTTCGACAGGGTTTAATGAAAAACTGTTTTTT,CASSLGFSTGFNEKLFF
TRBJ1-5,TRBV10-3,TRBD1,few,TGTGCCATCAGTCAGGGGGCTCAGCCCCAGCATTTT,CAISQGAQPQHF
TRBJ1-2,TRBV20-1,TRBD1,many,TGCAGTGCTAGGGTTCCGGGACAGGGTGGATATGGCTACACCTTC,CSARVPGQGGYGYTF
TRBJ2-1,TRBV7-2,NA,few,TGTGCCAGCAGCTTCTCGGGACTGGACAATGAGCAGTTCTTC,CASSFSGLDNEQFF
TRBJ2-1,TRBV20-1,TRBD1,many,TGCAGTGCCCGGCCCCGGACAGGGCAGTTGAATGAGCAGTTCTTC,CSARPRTGQLNEQFF
TRBJ2-3,TRBV20-1,NA,few,TGCAGTGCTCGCCGGGAGCCCAACACGGATACGCAGTATTTT,CSARREPNTDTQYF
TRBJ2-5,TRBV5-1,NA,few,TGCGCCAGCAGCTTGGAGGATAGTCGGGCGAATCAAGAGACCCAGTACTTC,CASSLEDSRANQETQYF